A single sample is the source of the 13 T cell receptor beta chains below, sequenced in a study of cytomegalovirus exposure and HLA in healthy donors. The PCR had 60 Vbeta and 13 Jbeta primers. The assay was immunoSEQ multiplex PCR, and TCRdb's table has in-frame clones only and misses some. This sample's table reports approximately 120,000 clones. The sequenced material came from PBMCs. The receptor set was obtained from a man aged 40-50 years in good health and CMV-seronegative.

The chain is built from TRBV27 and TRBJ2-2; D might be TRBD1 (5 bases). From germline, CDR1 is MNHEY and CDR2 SMNVEV (reference sequence). The CDR3 has 14 amino acids. V lost 3 bases to trimming and J lost 6 bases, with 11 bases between them. CDR3 loop: CASSFLAGPGELFF. The DNA for the CDR3 is TGTGCCAGCAGTTTCTTGGCAGGGCCCGGGGAGCTGTTTTTT.

This chain links TRBV7-9 with TRBJ1-1; tentatively, D is TRBD1 (6 bases). Germline V lookup: CDR1 SEHNR, CDR2 FQNEAQ (reference sequence). The V and J ends lost 6 bases and 4 bases respectively, with 15 bases between them. This CDR3 has 14 residues. The CDR3 sequence is CASRSTGLGTEAFF. In DNA form, the CDR3 reads TGTGCCAGCAGGTCGACAGGATTGGGCACTGAAGCTTTCTTT.

The chain links TRBV28 to TRBJ1-5; D unresolved. Germline CDR1 is MDHEN and CDR2 is SYDVKM. V gave up 2 bases and J gave up 6 bases, with 8 bases separating them. This CDR3 is built from 13 residues. This chain's CDR3 is CASSLLRGQPQHF. CDR3 nucleotide sequence: TGTGCCAGCAGTTTACTTCGGGGTCAGCCCCAGCATTTT. Combining the CDR3 with reference TRBV28 and TRBJ1-5 gives the whole variable domain DVKVTQSSRYLVKRTGEKVFLECVQDMDHENMFWYRQDPGLGLRLIYFSYDVKMKEKGDIPEGYSVSREKKERFSLILESASTNQTSMYLCASSLLRGQPQHFGDGTRLSIL.

The CDR3 protein is CASSQGQGKGNTEAFF. The CDR3 DNA is TGCGCCAGCAGCCAAGGACAGGGTAAGGGGAACACTGAAGCTTTCTTT. The V call is TRBV4-1, the J call TRBJ1-1; 7 positions agree with TRBD1. This CDR3 has 16 residues. V lost 1 base and J lost 1; bases outside the gene matches: 6. CDR1 MGHRA and CDR2 YSYEKL come from the germline V gene.

This chain uses TRBV9 with TRBJ1-2; TRBD1 is a possible D gene (6 bases). V gave up 0 bases and J gave up 11 bases, with 17 bases separating them. CDR3 size: 14 residues. Per the germline V gene, CDR1 is SGDLS and CDR2 is YYNGEE. The CDR3 protein is CASSVEQGVGGYTF. Here the CDR3 DNA reads TGTGCCAGCAGCGTAGAACAGGGCGTGGGGGGGTACACCTTC.

The CDR3 nucleotides read TGTGCCAGCAGCGTGACTAGCGGGGCTTACGAGCAGTACTTC. Its protein product is CASSVTSGAYEQYF. The chain links TRBV9 to TRBJ2-7; TRBD2 matches 11 bases. This CDR3 is 14 amino acids long. Unmatched junction bases numbered 2, after V lost 2 bases and J lost 4 bases. The germline gives CDR1 SGDLS, CDR2 YYNGEE.

This chain uses TRBV6-1 with TRBJ2-7; 9 nucleotides match TRBD2. Losses at the gene ends were 4 bases for V and 1 base for J; bases not matched to a gene: 14. This CDR3 contains 18 residues. In germline, CDR1 is MNHNS, CDR2 SASEGT. Here the CDR3 DNA reads TGTGCCAGCAGTGTTACCGGGACTAGCATCGTTAGGTCCTACGAGCAGTACTTC. Amino acids: CASSVTGTSIVRSYEQYF.

This chain uses TRBV27 with TRBJ2-1, with D perhaps TRBD2 (8 bases). Germline loops: CDR1 MNHEY, CDR2 SMNVEV (reference sequence). The germline V and J ends were trimmed by 5 bases and 10 bases, with 15 bases remaining between them. There are 13 residues in the CDR3. CDR3 protein: CASSRREGAEQFF. The CDR3 nucleotides are TGTGCCAGCAGTCGCCGGGAGGGGGCCGAGCAGTTCTTC.

The chain recombines TRBV5-1 with TRBJ1-6; D gene ambiguous. The germline V gene has CDR1 SGHRS and CDR2 YFSETQ. The CDR3 loop spans 15 amino acids. V gave up 0 bases and J gave up 7 bases, with 11 bases separating them. This CDR3 is CASSLAPAQNSPLHF. The CDR3 region has the DNA TGCGCCAGCAGCTTGGCCCCTGCTCAGAATTCACCCCTCCACTTT.

V usage is TRBV11-2 and J usage is TRBJ2-2; D may be TRBD2 (6 bases). The germline V gene has CDR1 SGHAT and CDR2 FQNNGV. This CDR3 has 15 amino acids. V lost 0 bases and J 4 bases, leaving 9 bases between the germline ends. DNA of the CDR3: TGTGCCAGCAGCTTAGACGGAGGGAGCACCGGGGAGCTGTTTTTT. Its protein is CASSLDGGSTGELFF.

In nucleotides, the CDR3 is TGTGCCAGCAGCTTAGAACAGGGGCTCCCTGGCTACACCTTC. As protein: CASSLEQGLPGYTF. The chain uses TRBV7-2 and TRBJ1-2; 7 bases are a match to TRBD1. Trimming took 1 base from V and 7 from J; bases not matched to a gene: 6. Germline-derived CDR1 and CDR2 are SGHTA and FQGNSA. The CDR3 has 14 amino acids.

The chain links TRBV10-3 to TRBJ1-5, with 11 bases matching TRBD1. The CDR3 is made up of 15 amino acids. With V trimmed by 4 bases and J by 3 bases, 2 bases remained unmatched. Looked up from germline, CDR1 is ENHRY and CDR2 is SYGVKD. The CDR3 nucleotides read TGTGCCATCAGTGGGACAGGGGGCGTCAATCAGCCCCAGCATTTT. Protein sequence: CAISGTGGVNQPQHF.

V is TRBV19 and J is TRBJ2-1, with 12 bases lining up with TRBD2. The trim removed 5 bases at V and 9 bases at J, leaving 5 bases unmatched. The CDR3 is 14 amino acids. Germline V gene data show CDR1 as LNHDA and CDR2 as SQIVND (reference sequence). The CDR3 sequence: CASSVLAGGFEQFF. The CDR3 coding sequence is TGTGCCAGTAGTGTGCTAGCGGGAGGGTTTGAGCAGTTCTTC.